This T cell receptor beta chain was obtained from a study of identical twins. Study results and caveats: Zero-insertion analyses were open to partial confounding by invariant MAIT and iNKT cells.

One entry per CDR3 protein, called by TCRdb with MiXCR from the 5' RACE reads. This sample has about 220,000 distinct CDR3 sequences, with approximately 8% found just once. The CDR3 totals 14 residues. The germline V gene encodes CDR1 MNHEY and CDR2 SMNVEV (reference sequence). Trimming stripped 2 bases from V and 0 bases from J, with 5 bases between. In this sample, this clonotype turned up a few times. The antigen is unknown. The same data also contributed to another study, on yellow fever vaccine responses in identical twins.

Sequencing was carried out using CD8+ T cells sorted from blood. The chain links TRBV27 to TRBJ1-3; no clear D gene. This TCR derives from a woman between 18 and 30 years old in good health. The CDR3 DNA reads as TGTGCCAGCAGTTTAGCAGCCTCTGGAAACACCATATATTTT. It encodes CASSLAASGNTIYF.